This entry is about one T cell receptor beta chain. One junction end disagrees with the germline gene, perhaps due to a read error. The sample belongs to a study of tumor and adjacent non-tumor tissue in lung cancer. Background on the study: Approximately 4.2 million productive TCRbeta reads were obtained per sample on average.

A modified ARM-PCR protocol with three rounds of nested PCR amplified TCRbeta. One entry per CDR3 protein, called by TCRdb with MiXCR from the multiplex PCR reads. The sample yields approximately 80,000 distinct CDR3 sequences, 80% to 90% seen once. This sample's RNA came from whole unsorted tissue. This non-tumor lung sample came from over 3 cm beyond the tumor edge. The germline V gene has CDR1 DFQATT and CDR2 SNEGSKA (reference sequence). The CDR3 sequence is 15 residues long. The receptor was derived from a man between 60 and 70 years old with non-small cell lung cancer. The chain combines TRBV20-1 with TRBJ1-6; 7 bases are shared with TRBD1. The sequencing input was distant non-tumor lung tissue. In DNA form, the CDR3 reads TGCGGTGCTATACCACAGGGGTCCGATAGGTCACCCCTCCACTTT. It codes for CGAIPQGSDRSPLHF.